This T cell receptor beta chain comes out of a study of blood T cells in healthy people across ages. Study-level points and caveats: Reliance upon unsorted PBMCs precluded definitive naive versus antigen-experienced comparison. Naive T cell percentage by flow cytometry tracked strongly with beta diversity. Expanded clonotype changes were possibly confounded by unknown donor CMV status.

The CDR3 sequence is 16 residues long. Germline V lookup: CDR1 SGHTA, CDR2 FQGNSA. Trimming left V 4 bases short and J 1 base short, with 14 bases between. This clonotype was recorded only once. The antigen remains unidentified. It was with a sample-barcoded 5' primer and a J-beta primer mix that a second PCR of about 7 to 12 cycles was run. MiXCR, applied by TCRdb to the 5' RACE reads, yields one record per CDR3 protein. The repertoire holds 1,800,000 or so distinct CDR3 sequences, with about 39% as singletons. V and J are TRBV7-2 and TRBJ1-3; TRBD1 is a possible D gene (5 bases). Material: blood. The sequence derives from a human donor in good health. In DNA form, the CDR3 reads TGTGCCAGCAGCTCTGCAGCGGCAGGGTCTGGAAACACCATATATTTT. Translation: CASSSAAAGSGNTIYF.